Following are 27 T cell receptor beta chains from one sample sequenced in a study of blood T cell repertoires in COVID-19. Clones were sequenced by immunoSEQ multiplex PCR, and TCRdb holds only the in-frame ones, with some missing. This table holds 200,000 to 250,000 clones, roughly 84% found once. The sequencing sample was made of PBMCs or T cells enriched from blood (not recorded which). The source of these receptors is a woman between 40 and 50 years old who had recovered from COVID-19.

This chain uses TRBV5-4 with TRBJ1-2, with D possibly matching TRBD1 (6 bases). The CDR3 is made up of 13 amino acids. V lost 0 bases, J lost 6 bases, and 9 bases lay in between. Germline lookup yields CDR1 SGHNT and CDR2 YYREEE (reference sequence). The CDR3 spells CASSLVAGDGYTF. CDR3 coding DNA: TGTGCCAGCAGCTTGGTGGCAGGGGATGGCTACACCTTC.

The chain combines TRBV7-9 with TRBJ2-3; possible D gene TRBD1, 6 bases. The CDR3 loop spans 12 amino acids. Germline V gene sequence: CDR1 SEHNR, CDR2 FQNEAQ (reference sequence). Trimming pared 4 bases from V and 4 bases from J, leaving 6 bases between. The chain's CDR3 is CASSSGADTQYF. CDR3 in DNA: TGTGCCAGCAGCTCAGGGGCAGATACGCAGTATTTT.

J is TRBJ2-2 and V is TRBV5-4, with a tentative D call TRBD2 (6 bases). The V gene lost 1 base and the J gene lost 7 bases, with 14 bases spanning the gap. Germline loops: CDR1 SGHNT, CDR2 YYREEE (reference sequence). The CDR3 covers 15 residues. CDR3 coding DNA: TGTGCCAGCAGCTTGTATGCCGGGAGTGGCGGGGAGCTGTTTTTT. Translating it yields CASSLYAGSGGELFF. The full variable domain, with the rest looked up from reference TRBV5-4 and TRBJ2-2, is ETGVTQSPTHLIKTRGQQVTLRCSSQSGHNTVSWYQQALGQGPQFIFQYYREEENGRGNFPPRFSGLQFPNYSSELNVNALELDDSALYLCASSLYAGSGGELFFGEGSRLTVL.

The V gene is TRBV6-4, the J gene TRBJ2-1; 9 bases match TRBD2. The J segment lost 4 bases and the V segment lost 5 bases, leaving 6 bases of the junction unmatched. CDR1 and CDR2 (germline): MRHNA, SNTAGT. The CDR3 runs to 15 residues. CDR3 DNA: TGTGCCAGCAGTCCTAGCGGGGTTAAGTACAATGAGCAGTTCTTC. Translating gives CASSPSGVKYNEQFF.

CDR3 amino acids: CASSLGSQPQHF. CDR3 coding DNA: TGTGCCAGCAGCTTAGGGAGTCAGCCCCAGCATTTT. This rearrangement joins TRBV7-2 to TRBJ1-5; no clear D gene. The V gene lost 1 base and the J gene lost 6 bases, with 4 bases spanning the gap. Germline loops: CDR1 SGHTA, CDR2 FQGNSA. This CDR3 is built from 12 residues.

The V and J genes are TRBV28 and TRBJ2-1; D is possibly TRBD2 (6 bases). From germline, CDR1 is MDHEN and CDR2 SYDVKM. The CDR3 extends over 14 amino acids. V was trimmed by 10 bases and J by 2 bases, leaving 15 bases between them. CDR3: CATRRDETYNEQFF. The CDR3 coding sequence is TGTGCCACACGGCGGGACGAAACCTACAATGAGCAGTTCTTC.

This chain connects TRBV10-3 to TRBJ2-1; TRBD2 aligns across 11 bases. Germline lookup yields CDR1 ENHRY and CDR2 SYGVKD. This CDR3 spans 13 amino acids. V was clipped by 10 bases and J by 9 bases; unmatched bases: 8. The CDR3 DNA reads TGTGCCAATAGCGGGAGGGGGGGAGGTGAGCAGTTCTTC. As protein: CANSGRGGGEQFF.

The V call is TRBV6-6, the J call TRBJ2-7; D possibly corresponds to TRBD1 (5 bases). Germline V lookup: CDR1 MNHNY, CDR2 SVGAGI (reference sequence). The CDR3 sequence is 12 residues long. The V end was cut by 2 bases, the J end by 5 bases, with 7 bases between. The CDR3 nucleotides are TGTGCCAGCAGTTACCCGGACAACGAGCAGTACTTC. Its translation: CASSYPDNEQYF.

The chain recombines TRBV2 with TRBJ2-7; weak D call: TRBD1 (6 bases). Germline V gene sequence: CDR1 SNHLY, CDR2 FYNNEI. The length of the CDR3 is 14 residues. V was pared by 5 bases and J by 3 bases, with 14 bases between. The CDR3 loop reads CASSLQGLIYEQYF. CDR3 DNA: TGTGCCAGCAGTTTACAGGGTCTCATCTACGAGCAGTACTTC.

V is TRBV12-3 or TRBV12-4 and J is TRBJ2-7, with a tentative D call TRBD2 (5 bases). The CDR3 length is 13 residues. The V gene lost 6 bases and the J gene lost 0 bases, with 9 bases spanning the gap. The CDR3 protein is CASRGSPSYEQYF. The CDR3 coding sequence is TGTGCCAGCAGGGGGAGCCCCTCCTACGAGCAGTACTTC.

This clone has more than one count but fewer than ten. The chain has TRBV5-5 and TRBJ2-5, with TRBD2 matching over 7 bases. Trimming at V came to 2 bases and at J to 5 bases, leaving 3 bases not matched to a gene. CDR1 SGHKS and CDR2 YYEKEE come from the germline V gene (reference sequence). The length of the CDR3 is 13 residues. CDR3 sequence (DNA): TGTGCCAGCAGCTTTCAGGGAGGGGAGACCCAGTACTTC. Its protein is CASSFQGGETQYF.

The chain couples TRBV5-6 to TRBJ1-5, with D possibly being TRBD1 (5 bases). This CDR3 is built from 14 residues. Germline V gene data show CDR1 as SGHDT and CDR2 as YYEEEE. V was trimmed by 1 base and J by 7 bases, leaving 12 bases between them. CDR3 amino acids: CASSLSGRWQPQHF. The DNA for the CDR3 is TGTGCCAGCAGCTTGTCAGGGAGGTGGCAGCCCCAGCATTTT. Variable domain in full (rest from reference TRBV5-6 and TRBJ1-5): DAGVTQSPTHLIKTRGQQVTLRCSPKSGHDTVSWYQQALGQGPQFIFQYYEEEERQRGNFPDRFSGHQFPNYSSELNVNALLLGDSALYLCASSLSGRWQPQHFGDGTRLSIL.

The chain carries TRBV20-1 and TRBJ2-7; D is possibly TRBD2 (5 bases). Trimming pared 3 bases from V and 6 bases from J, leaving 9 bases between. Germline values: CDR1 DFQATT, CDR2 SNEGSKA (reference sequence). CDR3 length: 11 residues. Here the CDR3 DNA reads TGCAGTGCTAGTCTAGCAGGCGAGCAGTACGTC. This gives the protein CSASLAGEQYV.

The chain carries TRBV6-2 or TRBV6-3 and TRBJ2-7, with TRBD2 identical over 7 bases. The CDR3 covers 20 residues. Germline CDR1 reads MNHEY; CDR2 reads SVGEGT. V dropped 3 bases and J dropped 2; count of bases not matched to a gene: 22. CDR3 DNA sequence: TGTGCCAGCAGTTATGTATTGGGAAGCGGGGCTAGCGGCCAAGCCTACGAGCAGTACTTC. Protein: CASSYVLGSGASGQAYEQYF.

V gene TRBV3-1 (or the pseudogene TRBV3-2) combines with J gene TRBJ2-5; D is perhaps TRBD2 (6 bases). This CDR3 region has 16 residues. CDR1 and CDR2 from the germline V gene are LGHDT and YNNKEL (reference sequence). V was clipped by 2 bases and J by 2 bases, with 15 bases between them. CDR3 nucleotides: TGTGCCAGCAGCCAACCCCGATTAGCGGAGCAAGAGACCCAGTACTTC. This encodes CASSQPRLAEQETQYF.

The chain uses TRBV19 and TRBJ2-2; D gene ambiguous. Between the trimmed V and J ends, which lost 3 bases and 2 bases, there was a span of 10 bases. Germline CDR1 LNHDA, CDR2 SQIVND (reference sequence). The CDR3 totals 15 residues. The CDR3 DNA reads TGTGCCAGTAGTATTCTTTTGCGCAACACCGGGGAGCTGTTTTTT. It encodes CASSILLRNTGELFF.

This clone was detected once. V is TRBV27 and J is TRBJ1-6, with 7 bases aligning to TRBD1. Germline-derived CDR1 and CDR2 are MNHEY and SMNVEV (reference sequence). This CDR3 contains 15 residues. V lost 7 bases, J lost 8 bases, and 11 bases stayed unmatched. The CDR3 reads CASTRRQGLDSPLHF. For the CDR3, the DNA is TGTGCCAGCACCCGGCGACAGGGACTAGATTCACCCCTCCACTTT.

The chain's CDR3 is CASSYGGQGLDTQYF. In DNA form, the CDR3 reads TGTGCCAGCAGTTACGGGGGACAGGGATTAGATACGCAGTATTTT. The J gene is TRBJ2-3, the V gene TRBV6-5; 9 bases are shared with TRBD1. The CDR3 length is 15 residues. Germline V gene data show CDR1 as MNHEY and CDR2 as SVGAGI. V gave up 2 bases and J gave up 5 bases; unmatched junction bases: 5.

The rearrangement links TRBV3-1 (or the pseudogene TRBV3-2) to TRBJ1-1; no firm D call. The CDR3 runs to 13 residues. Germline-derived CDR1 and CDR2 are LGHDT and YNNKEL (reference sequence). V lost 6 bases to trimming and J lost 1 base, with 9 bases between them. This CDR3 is CASSRGENTEAFF. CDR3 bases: TGTGCCAGCAGTCGGGGTGAGAACACTGAAGCTTTCTTT.

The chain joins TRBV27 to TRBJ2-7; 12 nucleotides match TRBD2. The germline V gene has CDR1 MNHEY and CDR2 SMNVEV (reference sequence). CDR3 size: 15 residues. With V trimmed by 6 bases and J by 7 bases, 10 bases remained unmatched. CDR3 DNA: TGTGCCAGCAGCCTACGCGGACTAGCGGGATATGAGCAGTACGTC. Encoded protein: CASSLRGLAGYEQYV.

The CDR3 DNA reads as TGTGCCAGCAGCTTAGAGGGGTGGGGCACAGATACGCAGTATTTT. Translation: CASSLEGWGTDTQYF. The chain links TRBV7-2 to TRBJ2-3; possibly TRBD1 for D (5 bases). This CDR3 has 15 residues. CDR1 is SGHTA and CDR2 is FQGNSA in the germline V gene. V was trimmed by 1 base and J by 1 base, leaving 9 bases between them.

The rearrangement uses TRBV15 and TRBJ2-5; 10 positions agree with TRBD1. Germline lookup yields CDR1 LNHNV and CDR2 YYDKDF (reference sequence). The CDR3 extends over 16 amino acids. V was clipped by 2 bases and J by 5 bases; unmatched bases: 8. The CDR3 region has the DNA TGTGCCACCAGCAGACAGCTGGGGACAGGGGTTGAGACCCAGTACTTC. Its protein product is CATSRQLGTGVETQYF.

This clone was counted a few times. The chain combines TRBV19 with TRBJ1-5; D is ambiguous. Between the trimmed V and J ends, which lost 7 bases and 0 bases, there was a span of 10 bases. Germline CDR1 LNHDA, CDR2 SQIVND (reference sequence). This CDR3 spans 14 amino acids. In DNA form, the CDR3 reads TGTGCCAGTACCCCCTTCGGTAGCAATCAGCCCCAGCATTTT. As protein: CASTPFGSNQPQHF.

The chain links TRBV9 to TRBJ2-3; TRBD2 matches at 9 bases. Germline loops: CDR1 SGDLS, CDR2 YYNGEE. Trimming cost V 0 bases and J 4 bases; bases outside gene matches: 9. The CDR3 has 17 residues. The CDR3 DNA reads TGTGCCAGCAGCGTAGGGGTAGCGGGAGAAAGGGCAGATACGCAGTATTTT. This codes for CASSVGVAGERADTQYF. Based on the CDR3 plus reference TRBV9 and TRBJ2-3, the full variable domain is DSGVTQTPKHLITATGQRVTLRCSPRSGDLSVYWYQQSLDQGLQFLIQYYNGEERAKGNILERFSAQQFPDLHSELNLSSLELGDSALYFCASSVGVAGERADTQYFGPGTRLTVL.

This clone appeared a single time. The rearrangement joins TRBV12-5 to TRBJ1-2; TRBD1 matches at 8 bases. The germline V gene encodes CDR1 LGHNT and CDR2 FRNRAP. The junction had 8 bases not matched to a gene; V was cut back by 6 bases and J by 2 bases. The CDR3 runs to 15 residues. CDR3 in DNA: TGTGCTAGTGGAATACAGGGGGTAGGGAACTATGGCTACACCTTC. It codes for CASGIQGVGNYGYTF.

CDR3 in amino acids: CAWTGQGGQPQHF. CDR3 DNA: TGTGCCTGGACGGGACAGGGGGGTCAGCCCCAGCATTTT. The V call is TRBV30, the J call TRBJ1-5; 11 bases are a match to TRBD1. This CDR3 is 13 amino acids long. The trim removed 4 bases at V and 6 bases at J, leaving 2 bases unmatched. The germline V gene has CDR1 GTSNPN and CDR2 SVGIG (reference sequence).

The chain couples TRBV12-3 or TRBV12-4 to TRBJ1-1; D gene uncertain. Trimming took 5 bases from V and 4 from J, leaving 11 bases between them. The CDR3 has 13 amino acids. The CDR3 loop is CASSVPGSTEAFF. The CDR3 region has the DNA TGTGCCAGCAGTGTGCCGGGGTCCACTGAAGCTTTCTTT.